The rows below give T cell receptor beta chains drawn from one sample of a study of graft-versus-host responses after intestinal transplantation. TCRdb's copy holds only in-frame clones and misses some; the assay was immunoSEQ multiplex PCR. The sample records some 83,000 clones, 90% to 95% being singletons. The antigens for these receptors are not known. Here the sequenced sample was unstimulated CD4+ T cells sorted from spleen or lymph node cells, taken before intestinal transplant. Every receptor here comes from a human donor who received an intestinal transplant. Each CDR3 is given with its conserved first and last residue. D genes are given only for firm matches. Part of the rows lack a size; the others show once, few, many or a class for expanded clones.

size	D	V	J	DNA	CDR3
once	TRBD1	TRBV25-1	TRBJ1-2	TGTGCCAGCAGCACCCCCACAGGGGCCTTCTATGGCTACACCTTC	CASSTPTGAFYGYTF
-	-	TRBV2	TRBJ2-2	TGTGCCAGCAGGGGTGGGGCCGGCACCGGGGAGCTGTTTTTT	CASRGGAGTGELFF
-	TRBD1	TRBV6-5	TRBJ1-2	TGTGCCAGCAGTGAAGACAGGGACTATGGCTACACCTTC	CASSEDRDYGYTF
-	TRBD1	TRBV4-2	TRBJ2-2	TGTGCCAGCAGCTTCCGGACAGGGGCAACCACCGGGGAGCTGTTTTTT	CASSFRTGATTGELFF
once	-	TRBV30	TRBJ1-2	TGTGCCTGGAGTGGAACAGGGAACTATGGCTACACCTTC	CAWSGTGNYGYTF
-	-	TRBV1	TRBJ2-7	TGCACCAGCAGCCAAGTCGGGACTTACTCCCCGGCGCAGTACTTC	CTSSQVGTYSPAQYF
-	-	TRBV9	TRBJ1-1	TGTGCCAGCTCCACTCGGAACACTGAAGCTTTCTTT	CASSTRNTEAFF
-	-	TRBV18	TRBJ1-2	TGTGCCAGCTCACCGGGCCGGAATGGCTACACCTTC	CASSPGRNGYTF
-	-	TRBV29-1	TRBJ1-2	TGCAGCGCAGCCGACAGGTCTGACTATGGCTACACCTTC	CSAADRSDYGYTF
-	-	TRBV12-5	TRBJ1-5	TGTGCTAGTGGTTTGGGTTTACAGCAGCCCCAGCATTTT	CASGLGLQQPQHF
-	-	TRBV19	TRBJ1-4	TGTGCCAGTAGTACTCGTAGGGACATAAATGAAAAACTGTTTTTT	CASSTRRDINEKLFF
-	-	TRBV4-3	TRBJ2-3	TGCGCCAGCAGCCAAGGGCATGGACTCACAGATACGCAGTATTTT	CASSQGHGLTDTQYF
-	-	TRBV5-6	TRBJ1-2	TGTGCCAGCAGGGATACGGGTGGCTACACCTTC	CASRDTGGYTF
-	-	TRBV5-8	TRBJ1-4	TGTGCCAGCAGGTCCGTGGGGGGGCCGGAAAAACTGTTTTTT	CASRSVGGPEKLFF
-	-	TRBV30	TRBJ1-1	TGTGCCTGGAGTGTAAGTAGGAACACTGAAGCTTTCTTT	CAWSVSRNTEAFF
-	TRBD1	TRBV18	TRBJ1-3	TGTGCCAGCTCACCACAGGGGGCGACTGGAAACACCATATATTTT	CASSPQGATGNTIYF
-	TRBD1	TRBV5-1	TRBJ1-1	TGCGCCAGCAGCACCGGACAGGTGGGGACTGAAGCTTTCTTT	CASSTGQVGTEAFF
few	-	TRBV6-1	TRBJ2-7	TGTGCCAGCAGTGTTGACGGGGGTTACGAGCAGTACTTC	CASSVDGGYEQYF
-	-	TRBV10-1	TRBJ1-1	TGCGCCAGCAGCGGGTTAGGCAACTCTGAAGCTTTCTTT	CASSGLGNSEAFF
-	TRBD1	TRBV2	TRBJ2-7	TGTGCCAGCATCGAAGGGGGCTTCGAGCAGTACTTC	CASIEGGFEQYF
-	TRBD1	TRBV7-9	TRBJ1-2	TGTGCCAGCAGCCGCGGACAGGGGTTTGGCTTCTATGGCTACACCTTC	CASSRGQGFGFYGYTF
-	-	TRBV5-1	TRBJ2-7	TGCGCCAGCAGGGACAACTCCTACGAGCAGTACTTC	CASRDNSYEQYF
-	-	TRBV5-1	TRBJ2-2	TGCGCCAGCAGCGTTAGTTGGTTGAACGCCGGGGAGCTGTTTTTT	CASSVSWLNAGELFF
-	TRBD1	TRBV30	TRBJ1-1	TGTGCCTGGAGTGACAAAAGGACAGGGGTCACTGAAGCTTTCTTT	CAWSDKRTGVTEAFF
-	TRBD1	TRBV11-2	TRBJ2-7	TGTGCCAGCAGCCGGACAGGGAACTCCTACGAGCAGTACTTC	CASSRTGNSYEQYF
-	-	TRBV30	TRBJ1-2	TGTGCCTGGAGGGGGCGGCAGGCGGTCTATGGCTACACCTTC	CAWRGRQAVYGYTF
-	-	TRBV15	TRBJ1-5	TGTGCCACCAAGGATCCAGGACTAGGAGCTCAGCCCCAGCATTTT	CATKDPGLGAQPQHF
-	TRBD1	TRBV7-2	TRBJ2-3	TGTGCCAGCAGCTTAGACAGGGGGTCAGATACGCAGTATTTT	CASSLDRGSDTQYF
-	-	TRBV7-9	TRBJ1-2	TGTGCCAGCAGCGGAGGGACCACTAACTATGGCTACACCTTC	CASSGGTTNYGYTF
-	TRBD2	TRBV5-4	TRBJ2-1	TGTGCCAGCAGCTTGGGGGGTAGCGGGGGAGGGGAGTTCTTC	CASSLGGSGGGEFF
-	-	TRBV14	TRBJ1-6	TGTGCCAGCAGCCAAGATCCGGGGAATTCACCCCTCCACTTT	CASSQDPGNSPLHF
few	-	TRBV4-1	TRBJ1-4	TGCGCCAGCAGCCAAGTCTCCGGGATAAAGAACGAAAAACTGTTTTTT	CASSQVSGIKNEKLFF
once	-	TRBV7-2	TRBJ2-7	TGTGCCAGCAGCTTAAACAGCTACGAGCAGTACTTC	CASSLNSYEQYF
-	TRBD2	TRBV7-2	TRBJ2-6	TGTGCCAGCAGCTTAAGGACTAGCGGGGTCCCCTCTGGGGCCAACGTCCTGACTTTC	CASSLRTSGVPSGANVLTF
-	-	TRBV11-3	TRBJ2-7	TGTGCCAGCAGCTTAGGCTATTTGGTCGAGCAGTACTTC	CASSLGYLVEQYF
-	-	TRBV5-1	TRBJ1-1	TGCGCCAGCGTGCTCGCCCCCTCTTTAGACACTGAAGCTTTCTTT	CASVLAPSLDTEAFF
-	TRBD2	TRBV10-3	TRBJ2-3	TGTGCCATCAGTGAGACTAGGCAGCGGGGGGGCACAGATACGCAGTATTTT	CAISETRQRGGTDTQYF
-	TRBD2	TRBV5-1	TRBJ2-3	TGCGCCAGCAGCTTGGCTAAAGGACTAGCGGTAAAGGCAGATACGCAGTATTTT	CASSLAKGLAVKADTQYF
-	TRBD1	TRBV9	TRBJ1-1	TGTGCCAGCAGCGCAACAGGGGGCGGAATGGCGTACACTGAAGCTTTCTTT	CASSATGGGMAYTEAFF
-	TRBD2	TRBV5-1	TRBJ2-1	TGCGCCAGCAGCGAGGTAGCGGGGGGATTTGGACAGTTCTTC	CASSEVAGGFGQFF
-	-	TRBV9	TRBJ1-5	TGTGCCAGCAGCGTAGACGGTTATCAGCCCCAGCATTTT	CASSVDGYQPQHF
-	TRBD1	TRBV19	TRBJ1-3	TGTGCCAGTAGTTCGAGGACAGGGGGCGGTGGAAACACCATATATTTT	CASSSRTGGGGNTIYF
-	-	TRBV2	TRBJ2-7	TGTGCCAGCAGGTCAGACGGGGGCTACGAGCAGTACTTC	CASRSDGGYEQYF
-	TRBD2	TRBV5-1	TRBJ2-3	TGCGCCAGCAGCTTGGCGGCGGGGGGAGGGTCCACAGATACGCAGTATTTT	CASSLAAGGGSTDTQYF
-	TRBD1	TRBV18	TRBJ2-7	TGTGCCAGCTCACCAGAGACAGGGGCAAGCTCCTACGAGCAGTACTTC	CASSPETGASSYEQYF
-	-	TRBV18	TRBJ1-3	TGTGCCAGCTCACCAGGGGCAAACTCTGGAAACACCATATATTTT	CASSPGANSGNTIYF
-	TRBD1	TRBV6-1	TRBJ1-4	TGTGCCAGCAGTGAAGCGGGACAGGGTAGCGAAAAACTGTTTTTT	CASSEAGQGSEKLFF
-	-	TRBV19	TRBJ1-5	TGTGCCAGTAGTATTGAAGTTGGAGGGCAGCCCCAGCATTTT	CASSIEVGGQPQHF
-	-	TRBV5-1	TRBJ2-7	TGCGCCAGCTCTTTGTCAAAACCTGGTGTAACCTACGCCGAGCAGTACTTC	CASSLSKPGVTYAEQYF
-	-	TRBV20-1	TRBJ2-1	TGCAGTGCTAGATGGGCCGCCGAGCAGTTCTTC	CSARWAAEQFF
-	TRBD1	TRBV6-5	TRBJ1-2	TGTGCCAGCAGGGGGACAGGGCCCGGCTACACCTTC	CASRGTGPGYTF
once	-	TRBV11-2	TRBJ2-1	TGTGCCAGCAGCCTACGGACAATCCATGAGCAGTTCTTC	CASSLRTIHEQFF
few	-	TRBV19	TRBJ1-2	TGTGCCAGTAGTAGGGGACTTTCATCTGACGGCTACACCTTC	CASSRGLSSDGYTF
-	TRBD1	TRBV30	TRBJ2-7	TGTGCCTGGAGTGTAGGGACAGGGTTTAAGCAGTACTTC	CAWSVGTGFKQYF
-	TRBD2	TRBV4-3	TRBJ2-2	TGCGCCAGCAGCCAAGTGGCTAGCGGGGCGTTCGGGGAGCTGTTTTTT	CASSQVASGAFGELFF
-	TRBD1	TRBV19	TRBJ1-2	TGTGCCAGCCAGACAGGGGTCGGCTACACCTTC	CASQTGVGYTF
-	TRBD1	TRBV7-6	TRBJ1-6	TGTGCCAGCAGCTTAATGGGACAGGCAAGGTCACCCCTCCACTTT	CASSLMGQARSPLHF